These T cell receptor beta chains were read from a single sample in a study of blood T cell repertoires in COVID-19. Assay: immunoSEQ multiplex PCR; the TCRdb copy retains only in-frame clones and omits some. The sample consists of roughly 200,000 clones, about 83% of them appearing once. Sequencing used PBMCs or T cells enriched from blood (not recorded which). The receptor set was obtained from a woman aged 45-65 years who had been exposed to COVID-19. Both conserved end residues are part of each CDR3. Each record gives: J gene, clone size, D gene, V gene, CDR3 length, CDR3 DNA, CDR3 protein. A D gene is named only where the DNA matches it firmly. Size is omitted from some rows. Given values are once, few, many or a class for expanded clones.

j_gene: TRBJ1-6; abundance: once; d_gene: .; v_gene: TRBV19; len: 18; CDR3nt: TGTGCCACCTCTCCTGATGACAACTTCGGCTCCTATAATTCACCCCTCCACTTT; CDR3aa: CATSPDDNFGSYNSPLHF
j_gene: TRBJ1-3; abundance: few; d_gene: .; v_gene: TRBV19; len: 17; CDR3nt: TGTGCCAGTAGTATGGGTTACAGAGCCGTCTCTGGAAACACCATATATTTT; CDR3aa: CASSMGYRAVSGNTIYF
j_gene: TRBJ2-5; abundance: .; d_gene: TRBD1; v_gene: TRBV9; len: 15; CDR3nt: TGTGCCAGCAGACGTAGTACAGGGGCGCGTGAGACCCAGTACTTC; CDR3aa: CASRRSTGARETQYF
j_gene: TRBJ1-5; abundance: .; d_gene: TRBD1; v_gene: TRBV12-3/TRBV12-4; len: 13; CDR3nt: TGTGCCAGCAGTCCGACAGGGGGCCGCCCCCAGCATTTT; CDR3aa: CASSPTGGRPQHF
j_gene: TRBJ1-1; abundance: few; d_gene: .; v_gene: TRBV10-2; len: 15; CDR3nt: TGCGCCAGCTCCGGAGGTATGGTAATGAACACTGAAGCTTTCTTT; CDR3aa: CASSGGMVMNTEAFF
j_gene: TRBJ2-7; abundance: .; d_gene: TRBD1; v_gene: TRBV7-6; len: 17; CDR3nt: TGTGCCAGCAGCCCTGCCCCTGGACAGGATTCGCACTACGAGCAGTACTTC; CDR3aa: CASSPAPGQDSHYEQYF
j_gene: TRBJ1-6; abundance: .; d_gene: .; v_gene: TRBV28; len: 16; CDR3nt: TGTGCCAGCAGTCCAACAGGGCAGGGCTATAATTCACCCCTCCACTTT; CDR3aa: CASSPTGQGYNSPLHF
j_gene: TRBJ1-6; abundance: few; d_gene: .; v_gene: TRBV6-4; len: 14; CDR3nt: TGTGCCAGCAGTGAAACAGGTTCTAATTCACCCCTCCACTTT; CDR3aa: CASSETGSNSPLHF
j_gene: TRBJ1-2; abundance: few; d_gene: .; v_gene: TRBV9; len: 16; CDR3nt: TGTGCCAGCAGCGTAGGATCGCGGGGACTCGGCGGCGGCTACACCTTC; CDR3aa: CASSVGSRGLGGGYTF
j_gene: TRBJ1-1; abundance: .; d_gene: TRBD1; v_gene: TRBV30; len: 16; CDR3nt: TGTGCCTGGAGGGGTTTCAAAACAGGGGTGGGGACTGAAGCTTTCTTT; CDR3aa: CAWRGFKTGVGTEAFF
j_gene: TRBJ2-1; abundance: .; d_gene: TRBD2; v_gene: TRBV9; len: 15; CDR3nt: TGTGCCAGCAGCGTAGCCGGGGGGGACTTGTATGAGCAGTTCTTC; CDR3aa: CASSVAGGDLYEQFF
j_gene: TRBJ1-3; abundance: .; d_gene: .; v_gene: TRBV21-1; len: 17; CDR3nt: TGTGCCAGCAGCAAAGAAGGGAACAGGAATTTAGGAAACACCATATATTTT; CDR3aa: CASSKEGNRNLGNTIYF
j_gene: TRBJ2-1; abundance: .; d_gene: .; v_gene: TRBV20-1; len: 16; CDR3nt: TGCAGTGCTAGTCGTCGGTACCGGAGCTCCTACAATGAGCAGTTCTTC; CDR3aa: CSASRRYRSSYNEQFF